This TCR beta chain came from a study of regulatory T cells in long-lasting Graves disease. Described time point: persistent/refractory GD, antithyroid drugs over 5 years with positive TRAb. The TCR library was prepared using RNA isolated from PBMCs. Notes on the study in general: Preferential use of TRBV28, TRBJ1-2 and TRBJ2-5 was seen in persistent disease.

This CDR3 region has 13 residues. The germline V gene encodes CDR1 DFQATT and CDR2 SNEGSKA (reference sequence). Trimming cost V 5 bases and J 5 bases, with 13 bases left between them. iRepertoire HTBI primers and Arm-PCR of CDR3 regions built TCR beta libraries. TCRdb redid the calling of the multiplex PCR reads with MiXCR, one entry per CDR3 protein. The sample has roughly 500,000 distinct CDR3 sequences, around 21% seen once. This clonotype has at least ten counts. Its target is unknown. The source material was peripheral blood mononuclear cells (PBMCs), sampled when the disease was refractory, from a patient treated with antithyroid drugs. The chain couples TRBV20-1 to TRBJ1-5, with D maybe TRBD1 (5 bases). This clonotype originated in a female donor with Graves disease. The CDR3 is CSALPGSHQPQHF. Written as DNA, the CDR3 is TGCAGTGCTTTACCAGGGAGCCATCAGCCCCAGCATTTT.